This is a list of T cell receptor beta chains from one sample in a study of shared clonotypes between healthy human individuals. The assay was immunoSEQ multiplex PCR, and TCRdb's table has in-frame clones only and misses some. The top ten clones hold approximately 1.5% of a sample with roughly 1,100,000 clones, 75% of them seen once. The specimen sequenced was memory CD4+ T cells sorted from blood. These receptors all come from a man aged 18 to 29 in good health. Both conserved end residues are part of each CDR3. The D gene is left open where the match is weak. Only part of the rows carry a size: once, few, many, or a class if the clone is expanded.

CDR3aa,CDR3nt,j_gene,d_gene,v_gene,abundance
CASSRAGQGRSAEAFF,TGTGCCAGCAGCCGCGCGGGACAGGGACGATCGGCCGAAGCTTTCTTT,TRBJ1-1,TRBD1,TRBV5-4,.
CASSLFGGAQSYNEQFF,TGTGCCAGCAGCTTATTCGGGGGGGCTCAATCCTACAATGAGCAGTTCTTC,TRBJ2-1,TRBD2,TRBV7-9,.
CASTRGEGTHGYTF,TGTGCCAGCACCCGCGGGGAGGGAACCCATGGCTACACCTTC,TRBJ1-2,.,TRBV7-9,.
CASSSGQGDTEAFF,TGTGCCAGCAGCTCAGGACAGGGGGACACTGAAGCTTTCTTT,TRBJ1-1,TRBD1,TRBV7-9,.
CASSGGTGGGNQPQHF,TGTGCCAGCAGTGGGGGAACAGGGGGCGGCAATCAGCCCCAGCATTTT,TRBJ1-5,TRBD1,TRBV6-1,once
CASSPRPDFYGYTF,TGTGCCAGCTCACCACGTCCCGACTTCTATGGCTACACCTTC,TRBJ1-2,.,TRBV18,.
CASSRGGAQGYEQYF,TGCGCCAGCAGTAGGGGTGGGGCTCAGGGATACGAGCAGTACTTC,TRBJ2-7,.,TRBV5-1,once
CASSGGQGVSSNQPQHF,TGTGCCAGTAGTGGGGGACAGGGAGTGAGCAGCAATCAGCCCCAGCATTTT,TRBJ1-5,TRBD1,TRBV19,once
CASRTGTDAYEQYF,TGTGCCAGCAGAACCGGGACTGACGCCTACGAGCAGTACTTC,TRBJ2-7,.,TRBV9,.
CASSRADSYEQYF,TGTGCCAGTAGTAGGGCGGACTCCTACGAGCAGTACTTC,TRBJ2-7,.,TRBV19,many
CASTWGQGIYGYTF,TGTGCCAGCACTTGGGGACAGGGTATCTATGGCTACACCTTC,TRBJ1-2,TRBD1,TRBV28,.
CASSQQLTGGNTEAFF,TGCGCCAGCAGCCAACAACTGACAGGGGGGAACACTGAAGCTTTCTTT,TRBJ1-1,TRBD1,TRBV4-3,.
CASSAGTSVPAQETQYF,TGTGCCAGCAGCGCCGGGACTAGCGTCCCTGCCCAAGAGACCCAGTACTTC,TRBJ2-5,TRBD2,TRBV9,.
CASSLQGLNTGELFF,TGTGCCAGCTCCCTACAGGGTCTGAACACCGGGGAGCTGTTTTTT,TRBJ2-2,.,TRBV18,.
CASSLALGGSETQYF,TGTGCCAGCAGCTTAGCGCTTGGGGGCTCGGAGACCCAGTACTTC,TRBJ2-5,.,TRBV7-6,few
CASSGYRVGEKLFF,TGTGCCAGCAGTGGCTACAGGGTGGGGGAAAAACTGTTTTTT,TRBJ1-4,.,TRBV25-1,.
CASSRGDSQPQHF,TGTGCCAGCTCAAGGGGGGACAGCCAGCCCCAGCATTTT,TRBJ1-5,TRBD1,TRBV18,few
CASSFDRGSVLNEQFF,TGTGCCAGCAGCTTCGATCGAGGGAGCGTTCTAAATGAGCAGTTCTTC,TRBJ2-1,.,TRBV5-6,.
CASSLDRGSGYTF,TGTGCCAGCAGCCTCGACAGGGGTAGCGGCTACACCTTC,TRBJ1-2,TRBD1,TRBV7-9,.
CASKAALNSPLHF,TGTGCCAGCAAGGCAGCTCTAAATTCACCCCTCCACTTT,TRBJ1-6,.,TRBV6-1,.
CASSPHLGRPYQETQYF,TGCGCCAGCAGTCCACATTTGGGACGGCCTTACCAAGAGACCCAGTACTTC,TRBJ2-5,.,TRBV10-2,once
CASSLEGGRETQYF,TGTGCCAGCAGCTTGGAGGGGGGACGAGAGACCCAGTACTTC,TRBJ2-5,.,TRBV5-4,.
CASSIGQLFYGYTF,TGTGCCAGTAGTATCGGACAGCTCTTCTATGGCTACACCTTC,TRBJ1-2,.,TRBV19,many
CASSLLAGPSSGGGELFF,TGCGCCAGCAGCTTACTAGCGGGTCCATCCTCGGGGGGCGGGGAGCTGTTTTTT,TRBJ2-2,TRBD2,TRBV5-1,.
CASSYDTGSPLHF,TGTGCCAGCAGTTACGACACAGGCTCACCCCTCCACTTT,TRBJ1-6,.,TRBV6-6,once
CASSLGSSGGADTQYF,TGCGCCAGCAGCTTGGGTAGTAGCGGGGGGGCAGATACGCAGTATTTT,TRBJ2-3,TRBD2,TRBV5-1,.
CASKVSGFQSGANVLTF,TGTGCCAGCAAAGTCTCGGGGTTCCAAAGCGGGGCCAACGTCCTGACTTTC,TRBJ2-6,.,TRBV2,.
CASGLGVGLAGVGSYNEQFF,TGTGCTAGTGGTTTGGGGGTCGGTCTAGCGGGAGTAGGATCCTACAATGAGCAGTTCTTC,TRBJ2-1,TRBD2,TRBV12-5,.
CASSLDGTGGWVYGYTF,TGTGCCAGCAGCTTAGACGGCACGGGCGGCTGGGTATATGGCTACACCTTC,TRBJ1-2,.,TRBV11-2,many
CASSPRGVSDTGELFF,TGTGCCAGCAGCCCCAGGGGCGTCTCGGACACCGGGGAGCTGTTTTTT,TRBJ2-2,.,TRBV7-9,once
CASSLVMDEQFF,TGTGCCAGCAGCTTAGTCATGGATGAGCAGTTCTTC,TRBJ2-1,.,TRBV7-9,.
CASSLGGTGELFF,TGCGCCAGCAGCTTGGGTGGTACCGGGGAGCTGTTTTTT,TRBJ2-2,.,TRBV5-1,.
CASSLQGNYGYTF,TGTGCCAGCAGCCTACAGGGGAACTATGGCTACACCTTC,TRBJ1-2,TRBD1,TRBV28,.
CASSEGTGGSDTQYF,TGTGCCAGCAGTGAAGGGACAGGTGGTTCAGATACGCAGTATTTT,TRBJ2-3,TRBD1,TRBV6-1,many